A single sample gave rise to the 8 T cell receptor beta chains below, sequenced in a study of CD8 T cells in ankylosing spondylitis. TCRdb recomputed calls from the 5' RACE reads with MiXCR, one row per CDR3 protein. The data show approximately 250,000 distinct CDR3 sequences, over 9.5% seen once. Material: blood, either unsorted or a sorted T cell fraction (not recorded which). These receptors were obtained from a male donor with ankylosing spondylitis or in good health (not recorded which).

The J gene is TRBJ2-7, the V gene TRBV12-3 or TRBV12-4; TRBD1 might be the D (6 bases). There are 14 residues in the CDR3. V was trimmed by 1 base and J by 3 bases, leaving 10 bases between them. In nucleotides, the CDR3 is TGTGCCAGCAGTTTAGGAGGGGGAGTCTACGAGCAGTACTTC. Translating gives CASSLGGGVYEQYF.

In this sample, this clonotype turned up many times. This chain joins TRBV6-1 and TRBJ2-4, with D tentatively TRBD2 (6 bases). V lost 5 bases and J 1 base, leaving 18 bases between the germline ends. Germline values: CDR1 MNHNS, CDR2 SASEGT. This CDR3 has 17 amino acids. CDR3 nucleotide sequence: TGTGCCAGCAGTCCATCAGGTGGCGGGACCGCCAAAAACATTCAGTACTTC. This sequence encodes CASSPSGGGTAKNIQYF.

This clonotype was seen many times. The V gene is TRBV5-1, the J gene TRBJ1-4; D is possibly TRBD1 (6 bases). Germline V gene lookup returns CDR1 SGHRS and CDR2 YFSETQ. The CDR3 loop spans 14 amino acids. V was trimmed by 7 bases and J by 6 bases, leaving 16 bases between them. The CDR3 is CASSRIQGDEKLFF. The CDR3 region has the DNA TGCGCCAGCTCCAGGATACAGGGAGATGAAAAACTGTTTTTT.

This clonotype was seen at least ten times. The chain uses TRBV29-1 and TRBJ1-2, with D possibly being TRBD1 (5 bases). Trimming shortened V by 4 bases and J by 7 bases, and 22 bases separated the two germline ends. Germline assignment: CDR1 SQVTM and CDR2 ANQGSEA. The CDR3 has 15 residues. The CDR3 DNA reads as TGCAGCGTTGTGGAGACAAGGGACCCCTTCGGTGGCTACACCTTC. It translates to CSVVETRDPFGGYTF.

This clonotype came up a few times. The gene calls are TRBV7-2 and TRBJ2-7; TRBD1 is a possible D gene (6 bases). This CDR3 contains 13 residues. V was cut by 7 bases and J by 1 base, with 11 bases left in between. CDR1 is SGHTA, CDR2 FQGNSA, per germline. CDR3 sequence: CASILRGSYEQYF. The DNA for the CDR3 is TGTGCCAGCATTCTAAGGGGGTCCTACGAGCAGTACTTC. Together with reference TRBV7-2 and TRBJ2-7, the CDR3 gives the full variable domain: GAGVSQSPSNKVTEKGKDVELRCDPISGHTALYWYRQSLGQGLEFLIYFQGNSAPDKSGLPSDRFSAERTGGSVSTLTIQRTQQEDSAVYLCASILRGSYEQYFGPGTRLTVT.

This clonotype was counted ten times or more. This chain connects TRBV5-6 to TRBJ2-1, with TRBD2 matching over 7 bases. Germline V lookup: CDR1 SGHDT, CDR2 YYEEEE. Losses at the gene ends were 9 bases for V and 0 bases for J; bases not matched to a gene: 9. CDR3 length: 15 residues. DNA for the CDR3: TGTGCCACCTACCTTGGGAGGGCCTCCTACAATGAGCAGTTCTTC. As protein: CATYLGRASYNEQFF.

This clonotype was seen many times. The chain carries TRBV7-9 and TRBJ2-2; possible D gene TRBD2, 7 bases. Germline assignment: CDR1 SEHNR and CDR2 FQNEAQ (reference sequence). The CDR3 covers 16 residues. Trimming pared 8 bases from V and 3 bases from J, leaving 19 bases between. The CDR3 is CASGSGGGADTGELFF. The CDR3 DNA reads TGTGCCAGCGGTTCTGGAGGGGGGGCGGACACCGGGGAGCTGTTTTTT.

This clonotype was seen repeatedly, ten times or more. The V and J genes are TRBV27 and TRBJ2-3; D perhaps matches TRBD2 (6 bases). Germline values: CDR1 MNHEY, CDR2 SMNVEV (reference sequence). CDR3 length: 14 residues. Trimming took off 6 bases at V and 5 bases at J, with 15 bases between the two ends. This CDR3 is CASRPAGGGDTQYF. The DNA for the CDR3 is TGTGCCAGCAGGCCTGCCGGGGGTGGAGATACGCAGTATTTT.